The rows below give T cell receptor beta chains drawn from one sample of a study of T cell responses to AZD1222 COVID-19 vaccine. Profiled with immunoSEQ multiplex PCR; TCRdb holds only in-frame clones, not every one. The data contain approximately 110,000 clones, around nine tenths of them seen just once; the ten biggest clones take up 2.5%. Sequences were derived from peripheral blood, sampled 28 days after the second AZD1222 dose. These TCRs come from an adult who received the AZD1222 COVID-19 vaccine. CDR3s include the opening cysteine and the closing phenylalanine or tryptophan. Fields, in order: D gene, V gene, J gene, clone size, CDR3 protein, CDR3 DNA. The D gene is left open where the match is weak. A clone size is listed for some rows: how often the clone was seen (once, few, many), or a class if it is expanded.

>TRBD2|TRBV15|TRBJ2-3|.
CATSSPREASTDTQYF
TGTGCCACCAGTAGCCCCCGGGAGGCTAGCACAGATACGCAGTATTTT
>.|TRBV5-4|TRBJ2-5|once
CASSQGPETQYF
TGTGCCAGCAGCCAGGGTCCCGAGACCCAGTACTTC
>.|TRBV30|TRBJ1-1|.
CAWWDGMNTEAFF
TGTGCCTGGTGGGACGGCATGAACACTGAAGCTTTCTTT
>.|TRBV28|TRBJ2-7|.
CASSSPSQALGYEQYF
TGTGCCAGCAGTTCTCCCTCGCAGGCATTAGGGTACGAGCAGTACTTC
>.|TRBV28|TRBJ1-5|.
CASSLTGRWGVGNQPQHF
TGTGCCAGCAGTTTAACGGGCAGGTGGGGGGTAGGGAATCAGCCCCAGCATTTT
>.|TRBV5-5|TRBJ1-2|.
CASSLIAGSNYGYTF
TGTGCCAGCAGCTTGATCGCGGGGTCTAACTATGGCTACACCTTC
>TRBD1|TRBV27|TRBJ1-2|.
CASSSPSPPIDRVYGYTF
TGTGCCAGCAGTTCTCCCTCCCCCCCAATCGACAGGGTCTATGGCTACACCTTC
>TRBD2|TRBV7-2|TRBJ2-5|.
CASSFFSGKETQYF
TGTGCCAGCAGCTTCTTCAGCGGGAAAGAGACCCAGTACTTC
>.|TRBV4-1|TRBJ1-5|.
CASSQVWAGNQPQHF
TGCGCCAGCAGCCAAGTATGGGCAGGCAATCAGCCCCAGCATTTT
>.|TRBV6-1|TRBJ1-5|.
CASSEARGGQPQHF
TGTGCCAGCAGTGAAGCCAGGGGTGGTCAGCCCCAGCATTTT
>.|TRBV2|TRBJ2-2|.
CASRGTSGILTGELFF
TGTGCCAGCAGGGGAACAAGCGGAATCCTCACCGGGGAGCTGTTTTTT
>TRBD2|TRBV7-3|TRBJ2-1|.
CASSSSGLEGNEQFF
TGTGCCAGCAGTTCTAGCGGCTTGGAGGGCAATGAGCAGTTCTTC
>.|TRBV7-3|TRBJ2-7|.
CASSLAPSATYEQYF
TGTGCCAGCAGCTTAGCCCCTAGCGCGACCTACGAGCAGTACTTC
>TRBD1|TRBV18|TRBJ2-7|.
CASSPQQGPYEQYF
TGTGCCAGCTCGCCTCAACAGGGGCCCTACGAGCAGTACTTC
>TRBD1|TRBV29-1|TRBJ1-1|once
CSVDETGENTEAFF
TGCAGCGTGGACGAGACAGGGGAGAACACTGAAGCTTTCTTT
>.|TRBV4-1|TRBJ2-5|.
CATSSHKGEEETQYF
TGCGCCACTTCTTCGCACAAGGGGGAGGAAGAGACCCAGTACTTC
>.|TRBV28|TRBJ1-5|.
CASSSAGGWEPQHF
TGTGCCAGCAGTAGTGCGGGGGGCTGGGAGCCCCAGCATTTT
>TRBD2|TRBV4-3|TRBJ2-3|.
CASSQGLAGTDTQYF
TGCGCCAGCAGCCAAGGCCTAGCGGGCACAGATACGCAGTATTTT
>.|TRBV10-3|TRBJ1-2|few
CAIRAQTGSYTF
TGTGCCATCAGGGCTCAAACAGGGAGCTACACCTTC
>.|TRBV15|TRBJ1-4|.
CATRQGRTNEKLFF
TGTGCCACCCGACAAGGGCGGACCAATGAAAAACTGTTTTTT
>.|TRBV3-1/TRBV3-2|TRBJ1-6|.
CASSQGSGNNSPLHF
TGTGCCAGCAGCCAAGGTTCGGGGAATAATTCACCCCTCCACTTT
>.|TRBV19|TRBJ2-5|.
CASTAVRGSGTQYF
TGTGCCAGTACCGCCGTAAGGGGATCGGGGACCCAGTACTTC
>TRBD1|TRBV12-3/TRBV12-4|TRBJ1-5|.
CASSGTGHQPQHF
TGTGCCAGCAGTGGGACAGGGCACCAGCCCCAGCATTTT
>.|TRBV20-1|TRBJ1-5|once
CSASSAGFNQPQHF
TGCAGTGCTAGTTCGGCAGGCTTCAATCAGCCCCAGCATTTT
>.|TRBV30|TRBJ1-4|.
CAWGRTAGNEKLFF
TGTGCCTGGGGGAGGACAGCAGGGAATGAAAAACTGTTTTTT
>.|TRBV19|TRBJ1-1|.
CASSMKGNTEAFF
TGTGCCAGTAGTATGAAGGGGAACACTGAAGCTTTCTTT
>TRBD1|TRBV5-8|TRBJ1-2|.
CASSWGQNGYTF
TGTGCCAGCAGCTGGGGACAGAATGGCTACACCTTC